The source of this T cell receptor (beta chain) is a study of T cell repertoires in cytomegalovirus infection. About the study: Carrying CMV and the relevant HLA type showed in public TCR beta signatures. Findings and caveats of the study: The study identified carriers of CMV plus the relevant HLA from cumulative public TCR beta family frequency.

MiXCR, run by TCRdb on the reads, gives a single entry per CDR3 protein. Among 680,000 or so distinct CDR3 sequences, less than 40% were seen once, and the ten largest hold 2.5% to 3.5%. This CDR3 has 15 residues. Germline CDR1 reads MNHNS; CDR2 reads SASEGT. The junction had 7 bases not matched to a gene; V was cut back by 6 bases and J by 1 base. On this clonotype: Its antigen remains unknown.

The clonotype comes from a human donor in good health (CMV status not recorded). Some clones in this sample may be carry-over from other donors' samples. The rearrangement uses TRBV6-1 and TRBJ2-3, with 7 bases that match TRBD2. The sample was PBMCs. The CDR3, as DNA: TGTGCCAGCAGGGGGGGGACCCCACGCACAGATACGCAGTATTTT. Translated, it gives CASRGGTPRTDTQYF.